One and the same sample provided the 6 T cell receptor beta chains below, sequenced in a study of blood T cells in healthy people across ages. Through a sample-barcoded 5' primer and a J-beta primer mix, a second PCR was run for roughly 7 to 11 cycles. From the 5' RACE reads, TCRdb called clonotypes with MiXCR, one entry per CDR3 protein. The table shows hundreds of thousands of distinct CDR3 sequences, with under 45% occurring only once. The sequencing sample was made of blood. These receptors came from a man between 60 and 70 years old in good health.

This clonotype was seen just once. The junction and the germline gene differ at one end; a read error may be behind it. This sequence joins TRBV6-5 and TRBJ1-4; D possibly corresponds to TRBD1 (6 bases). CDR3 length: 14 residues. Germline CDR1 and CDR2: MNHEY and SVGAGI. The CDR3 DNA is TGTGCCAGCAGGCAACAGGGAAAGGATGACAAACTGTTTTTT. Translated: CASRQQGKDDKLFF.

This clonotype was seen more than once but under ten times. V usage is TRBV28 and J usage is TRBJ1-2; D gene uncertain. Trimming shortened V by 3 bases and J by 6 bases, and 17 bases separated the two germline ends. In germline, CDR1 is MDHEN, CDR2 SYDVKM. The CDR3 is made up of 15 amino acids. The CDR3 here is CASSFSSGSSHGYTF. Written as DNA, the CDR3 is TGTGCCAGCAGTTTCTCGTCCGGGAGTTCACATGGCTACACCTTC.

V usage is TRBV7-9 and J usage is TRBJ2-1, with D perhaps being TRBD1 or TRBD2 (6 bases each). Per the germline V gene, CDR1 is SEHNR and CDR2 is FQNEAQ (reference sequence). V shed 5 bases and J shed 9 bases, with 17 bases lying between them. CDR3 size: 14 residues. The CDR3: CASSANRVEGEQFF. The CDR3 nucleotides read TGTGCCAGCAGCGCAAACAGGGTGGAGGGTGAGCAGTTCTTC.

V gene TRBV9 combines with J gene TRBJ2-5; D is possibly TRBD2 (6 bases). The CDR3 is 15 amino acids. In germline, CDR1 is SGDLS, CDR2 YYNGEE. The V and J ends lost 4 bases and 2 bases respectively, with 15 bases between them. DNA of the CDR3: TGTGCCAGCAGCCCTTTTGGGACTTTACAAGAGACCCAGTACTTC. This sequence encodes CASSPFGTLQETQYF.

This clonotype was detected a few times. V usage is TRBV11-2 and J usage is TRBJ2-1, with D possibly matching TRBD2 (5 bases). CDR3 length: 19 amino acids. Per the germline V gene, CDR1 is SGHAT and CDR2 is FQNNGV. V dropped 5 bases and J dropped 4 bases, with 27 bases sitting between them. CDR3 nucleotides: TGTGCCAGCAGCCCCCACGGCCTATCGTCCAGCGGAGGATACAATGAGCAGTTCTTC. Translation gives CASSPHGLSSSGGYNEQFF.

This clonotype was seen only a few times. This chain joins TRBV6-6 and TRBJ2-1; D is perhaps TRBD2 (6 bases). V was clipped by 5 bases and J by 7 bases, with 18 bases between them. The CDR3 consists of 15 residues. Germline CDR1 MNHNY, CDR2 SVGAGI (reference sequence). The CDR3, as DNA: TGTGCCAGCAGTGACGGAGCGGGCTGGGTTAATGAGCAGTTCTTC. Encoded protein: CASSDGAGWVNEQFF.